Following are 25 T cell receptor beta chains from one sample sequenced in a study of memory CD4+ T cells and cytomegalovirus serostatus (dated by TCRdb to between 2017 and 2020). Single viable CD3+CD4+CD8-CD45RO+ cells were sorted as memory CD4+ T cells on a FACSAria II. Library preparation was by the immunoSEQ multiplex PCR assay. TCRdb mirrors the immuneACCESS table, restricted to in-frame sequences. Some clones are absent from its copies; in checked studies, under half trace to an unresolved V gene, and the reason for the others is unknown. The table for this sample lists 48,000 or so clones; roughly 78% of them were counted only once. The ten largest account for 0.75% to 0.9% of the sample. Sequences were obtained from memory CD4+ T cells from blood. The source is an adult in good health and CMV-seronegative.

CDR3 loop: CASRRTESSGNTIYF. CDR3 DNA: TGTGCCAGCAGAAGGACGGAGAGCTCTGGAAACACCATATATTTT. The J gene is TRBJ1-3, the V gene TRBV2; D gene ambiguous. The CDR3 is made up of 15 amino acids. V lost 6 bases and J 0 bases, leaving 12 bases between the germline ends. Germline loops: CDR1 SNHLY, CDR2 FYNNEI. The variable domain in full, completed from reference TRBV2 and TRBJ1-3, reads EPEVTQTPSHQVTQMGQEVILRCVPISNHLYFYWYRQILGQKVEFLVSFYNNEISEKSEIFDDQFSVERPDGSNFTLKIRSTKLEDSAMYFCASRRTESSGNTIYFGEGSWLTVV.

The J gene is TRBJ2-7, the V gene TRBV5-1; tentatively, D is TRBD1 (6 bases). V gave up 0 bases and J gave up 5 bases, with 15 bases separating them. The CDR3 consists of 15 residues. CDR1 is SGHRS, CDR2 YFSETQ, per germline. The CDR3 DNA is TGCGCCAGCAGCTTGGGGGACATGCTTCTGGACGAGCAGTACTTC. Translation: CASSLGDMLLDEQYF.

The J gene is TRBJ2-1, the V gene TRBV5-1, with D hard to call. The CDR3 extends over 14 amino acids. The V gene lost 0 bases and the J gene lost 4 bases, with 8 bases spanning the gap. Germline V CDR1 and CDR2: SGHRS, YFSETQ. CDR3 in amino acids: CASSLVELYNEQFF. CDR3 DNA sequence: TGCGCCAGCAGCTTGGTAGAGTTGTACAATGAGCAGTTCTTC.

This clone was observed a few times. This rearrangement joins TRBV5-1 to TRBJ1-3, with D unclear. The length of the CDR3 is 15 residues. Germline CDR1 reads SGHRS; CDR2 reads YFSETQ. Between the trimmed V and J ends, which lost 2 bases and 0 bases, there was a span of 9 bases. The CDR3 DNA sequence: TGCGCCAGCAGCTTTGAGGCTGGCTCTGGAAACACCATATATTTT. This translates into CASSFEAGSGNTIYF.

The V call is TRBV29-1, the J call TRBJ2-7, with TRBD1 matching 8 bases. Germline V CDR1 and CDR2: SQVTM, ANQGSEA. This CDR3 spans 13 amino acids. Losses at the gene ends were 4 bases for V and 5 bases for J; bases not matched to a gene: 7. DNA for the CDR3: TGCAGCGTTGGGACAGGGACGGAACACGAGCAGTACTTC. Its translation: CSVGTGTEHEQYF.

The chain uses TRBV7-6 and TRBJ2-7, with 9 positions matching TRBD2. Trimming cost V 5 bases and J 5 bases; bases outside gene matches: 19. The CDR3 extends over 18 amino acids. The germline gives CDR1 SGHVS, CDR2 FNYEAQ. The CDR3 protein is CASSPRRGDSGGSDEQYF. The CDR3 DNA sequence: TGTGCCAGCAGCCCCCGCAGGGGGGATAGCGGGGGCTCGGACGAGCAGTACTTC.

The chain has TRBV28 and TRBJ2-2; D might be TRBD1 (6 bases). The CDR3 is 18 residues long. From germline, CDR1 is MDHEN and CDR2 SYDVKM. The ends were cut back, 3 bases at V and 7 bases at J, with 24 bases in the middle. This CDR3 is CASSFYLTGPFRGGELFF. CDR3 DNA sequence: TGTGCCAGCAGTTTTTACTTGACAGGACCGTTCCGGGGCGGGGAGCTGTTTTTT. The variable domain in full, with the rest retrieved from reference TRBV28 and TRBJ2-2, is DVKVTQSSRYLVKRTGEKVFLECVQDMDHENMFWYRQDPGLGLRLIYFSYDVKMKEKGDIPEGYSVSREKKERFSLILESASTNQTSMYLCASSFYLTGPFRGGELFFGEGSRLTVL.

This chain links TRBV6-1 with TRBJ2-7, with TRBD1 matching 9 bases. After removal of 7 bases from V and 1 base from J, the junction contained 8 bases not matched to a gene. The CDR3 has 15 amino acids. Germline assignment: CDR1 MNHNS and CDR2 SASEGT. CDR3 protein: CASNSQGAKSYEQYF. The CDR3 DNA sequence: TGTGCCAGCAACTCACAGGGGGCTAAGTCCTACGAGCAGTACTTC.

CDR3: CASSDPNEQYF. The CDR3 region has the DNA TGCGCCAGCAGTGACCCCAACGAGCAGTACTTC. The chain employs TRBV10-2 and TRBJ2-7; no clear D. Germline CDR1 WSHSY, CDR2 SAAADI. Trimming removed 3 bases from V and 5 bases from J, with 5 bases in between. The CDR3 consists of 11 residues.

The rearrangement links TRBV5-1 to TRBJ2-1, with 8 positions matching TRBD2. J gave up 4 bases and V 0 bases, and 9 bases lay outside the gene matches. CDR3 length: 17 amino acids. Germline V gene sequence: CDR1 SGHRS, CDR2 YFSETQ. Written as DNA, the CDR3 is TGCGCCAGCAGCTTGGGCGGGGGGCCAACCCAATACAATGAGCAGTTCTTC. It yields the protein CASSLGGGPTQYNEQFF.

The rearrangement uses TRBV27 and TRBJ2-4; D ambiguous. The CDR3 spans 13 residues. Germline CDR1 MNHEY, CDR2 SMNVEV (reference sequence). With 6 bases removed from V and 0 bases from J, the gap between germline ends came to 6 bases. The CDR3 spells CASSPLAKNIQYF. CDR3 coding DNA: TGTGCCAGCAGCCCTTTAGCCAAAAACATTCAGTACTTC.

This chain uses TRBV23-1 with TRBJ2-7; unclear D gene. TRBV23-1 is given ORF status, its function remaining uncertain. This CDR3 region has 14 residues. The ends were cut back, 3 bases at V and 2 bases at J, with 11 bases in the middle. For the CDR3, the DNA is TGCGCCAGCAGTCAGAAAGGCATCCCCTACGAGCAGTACTTC. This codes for CASSQKGIPYEQYF.

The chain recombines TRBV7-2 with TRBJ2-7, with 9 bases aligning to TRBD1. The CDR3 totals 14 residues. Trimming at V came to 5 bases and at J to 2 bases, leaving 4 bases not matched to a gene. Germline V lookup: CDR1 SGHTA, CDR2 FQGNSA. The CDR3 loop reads CASSLGQGTYEQYF. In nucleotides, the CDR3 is TGTGCCAGCAGCCTCGGACAGGGGACCTACGAGCAGTACTTC. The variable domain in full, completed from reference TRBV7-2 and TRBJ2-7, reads GAGVSQSPSNKVTEKGKDVELRCDPISGHTALYWYRQSLGQGLEFLIYFQGNSAPDKSGLPSDRFSAERTGGSVSTLTIQRTQQEDSAVYLCASSLGQGTYEQYFGPGTRLTVT.

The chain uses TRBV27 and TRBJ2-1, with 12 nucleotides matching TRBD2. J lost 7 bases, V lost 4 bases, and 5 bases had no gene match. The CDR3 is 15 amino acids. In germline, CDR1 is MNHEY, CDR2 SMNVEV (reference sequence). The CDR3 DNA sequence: TGTGCCAGCAGTTCACTAGCGGGAGGTGTAAATGAGCAGTTCTTC. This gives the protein CASSSLAGGVNEQFF.

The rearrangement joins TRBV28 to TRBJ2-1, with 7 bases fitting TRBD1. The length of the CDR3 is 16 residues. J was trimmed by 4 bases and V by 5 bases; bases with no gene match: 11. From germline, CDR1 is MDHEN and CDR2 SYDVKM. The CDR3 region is CASSRLPGQRYNEQFF. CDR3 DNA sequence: TGTGCCAGCAGTCGCCTCCCGGGACAGAGATACAATGAGCAGTTCTTC. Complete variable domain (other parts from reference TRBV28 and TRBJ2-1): DVKVTQSSRYLVKRTGEKVFLECVQDMDHENMFWYRQDPGLGLRLIYFSYDVKMKEKGDIPEGYSVSREKKERFSLILESASTNQTSMYLCASSRLPGQRYNEQFFGPGTRLTVL.

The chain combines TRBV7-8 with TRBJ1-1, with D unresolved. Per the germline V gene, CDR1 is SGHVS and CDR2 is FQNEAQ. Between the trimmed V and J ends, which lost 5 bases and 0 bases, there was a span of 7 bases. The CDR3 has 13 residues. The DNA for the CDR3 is TGTGCCAGCAGCCCTCTTATGAACACTGAAGCTTTCTTT. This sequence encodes CASSPLMNTEAFF.

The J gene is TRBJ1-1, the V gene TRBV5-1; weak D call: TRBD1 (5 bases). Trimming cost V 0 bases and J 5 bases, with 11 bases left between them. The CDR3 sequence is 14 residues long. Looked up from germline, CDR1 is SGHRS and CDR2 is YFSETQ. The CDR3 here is CASSLAGEGTEAFF. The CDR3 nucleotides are TGCGCCAGCAGCTTGGCGGGGGAAGGAACTGAAGCTTTCTTT. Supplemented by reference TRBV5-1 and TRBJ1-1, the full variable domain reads KAGVTQTPRYLIKTRGQQVTLSCSPISGHRSVSWYQQTPGQGLQFLFEYFSETQRNKGNFPGRFSGRQFSNSRSEMNVSTLELGDSALYLCASSLAGEGTEAFFGQGTRLTVV.

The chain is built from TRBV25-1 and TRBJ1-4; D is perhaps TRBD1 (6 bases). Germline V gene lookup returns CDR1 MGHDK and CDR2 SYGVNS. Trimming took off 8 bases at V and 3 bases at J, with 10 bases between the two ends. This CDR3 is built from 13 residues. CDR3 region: CASQGGANEKLFF. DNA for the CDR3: TGTGCCAGCCAAGGGGGGGCTAATGAAAAACTGTTTTTT.

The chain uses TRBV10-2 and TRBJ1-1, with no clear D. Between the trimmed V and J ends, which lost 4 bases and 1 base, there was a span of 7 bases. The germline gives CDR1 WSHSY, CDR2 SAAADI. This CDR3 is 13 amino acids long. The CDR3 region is CASSGASNTEAFF. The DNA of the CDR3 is TGCGCCAGCAGTGGGGCCTCGAACACTGAAGCTTTCTTT.

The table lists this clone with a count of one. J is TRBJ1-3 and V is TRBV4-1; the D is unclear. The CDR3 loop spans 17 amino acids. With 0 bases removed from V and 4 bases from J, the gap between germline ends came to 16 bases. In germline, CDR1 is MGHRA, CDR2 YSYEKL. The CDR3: CASSQDPRGGSGNTIYF. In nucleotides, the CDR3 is TGCGCCAGCAGCCAAGATCCGCGGGGAGGGAGCGGAAACACCATATATTTT.

The CDR3 loop reads CASSVGGDAEKLFF. The CDR3 DNA is TGTGCCAGCAGCGTGGGGGGTGACGCGGAAAAACTGTTTTTT. V usage is TRBV5-4 and J usage is TRBJ1-4, with D possibly TRBD1 on 5 matching bases. Germline assignment: CDR1 SGHNT and CDR2 YYREEE (reference sequence). This CDR3 contains 14 residues. The V end lost 4 bases, the J end lost 8 bases, and 15 bases lay between the germline ends.

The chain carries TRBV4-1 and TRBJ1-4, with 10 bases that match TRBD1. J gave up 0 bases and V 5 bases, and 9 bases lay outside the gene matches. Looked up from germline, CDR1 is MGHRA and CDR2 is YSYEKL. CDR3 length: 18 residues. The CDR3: CASSYRGTGVATNEKLFF. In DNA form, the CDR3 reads TGCGCCAGCAGCTACCGGGGGACAGGGGTTGCAACTAATGAAAAACTGTTTTTT.

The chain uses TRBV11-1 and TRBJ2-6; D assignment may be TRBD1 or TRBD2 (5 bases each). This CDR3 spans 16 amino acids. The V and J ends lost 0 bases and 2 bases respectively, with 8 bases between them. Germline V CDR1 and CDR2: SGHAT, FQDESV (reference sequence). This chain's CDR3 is CASSLAWGPGANVLTF. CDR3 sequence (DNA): TGTGCCAGCAGCTTAGCTTGGGGACCTGGGGCCAACGTCCTGACTTTC. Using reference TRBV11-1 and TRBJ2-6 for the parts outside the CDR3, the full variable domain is EAEVAQSPRYKITEKSQAVAFWCDPISGHATLYWYRQILGQGPELLVQFQDESVVDDSQLPKDRFSAERLKGVDSTLKIQPAELGDSAMYLCASSLAWGPGANVLTFGAGSRLTVL.

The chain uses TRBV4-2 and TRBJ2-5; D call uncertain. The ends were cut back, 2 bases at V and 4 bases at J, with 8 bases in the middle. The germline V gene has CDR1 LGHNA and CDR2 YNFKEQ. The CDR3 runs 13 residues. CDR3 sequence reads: CASSQNWLETQYF. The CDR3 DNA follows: TGTGCCAGCAGCCAAAACTGGTTAGAGACCCAGTACTTC.

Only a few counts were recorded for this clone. The CDR3 loop is CASSSDRVSGSPLHF. DNA for the CDR3: TGTGCCAGCAGTTCCGACAGGGTCTCAGGCTCACCCCTCCACTTT. V usage is TRBV27 and J usage is TRBJ1-6, with 7 bases lining up with TRBD1. V was pared by 4 bases and J by 10 bases, with 10 bases of the junction left unmatched. The length of the CDR3 is 15 residues. Looked up from germline, CDR1 is MNHEY and CDR2 is SMNVEV (reference sequence).